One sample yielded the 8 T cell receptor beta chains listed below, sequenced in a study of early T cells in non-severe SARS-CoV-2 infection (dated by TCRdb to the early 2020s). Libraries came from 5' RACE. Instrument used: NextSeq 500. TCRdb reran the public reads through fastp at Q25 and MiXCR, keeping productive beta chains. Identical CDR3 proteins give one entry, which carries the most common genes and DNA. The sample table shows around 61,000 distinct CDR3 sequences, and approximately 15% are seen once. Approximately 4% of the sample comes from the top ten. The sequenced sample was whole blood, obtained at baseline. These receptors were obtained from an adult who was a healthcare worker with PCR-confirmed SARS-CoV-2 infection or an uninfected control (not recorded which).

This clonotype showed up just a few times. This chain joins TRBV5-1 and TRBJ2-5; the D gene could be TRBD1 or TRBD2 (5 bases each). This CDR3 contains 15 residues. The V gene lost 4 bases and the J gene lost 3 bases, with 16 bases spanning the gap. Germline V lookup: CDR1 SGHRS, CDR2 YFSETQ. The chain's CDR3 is CASSLWSGTEETQYF. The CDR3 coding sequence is TGCGCCAGCAGCCTCTGGTCCGGGACGGAAGAGACCCAGTACTTC. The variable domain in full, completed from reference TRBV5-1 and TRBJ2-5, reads KAGVTQTPRYLIKTRGQQVTLSCSPISGHRSVSWYQQTPGQGLQFLFEYFSETQRNKGNFPGRFSGRQFSNSRSEMNVSTLELGDSALYLCASSLWSGTEETQYFGPGTRLLVL.

CDR3 sequence (DNA): TGTGCCAGCAGTTCCTTTTTTTTGGGCGCCCCATACGAGCAGTACTTC. This gives the protein CASSSFFLGAPYEQYF. The chain has TRBV27 and TRBJ2-7; no clear D. CDR1 is MNHEY and CDR2 is SMNVEV in the germline V gene (reference sequence). The CDR3 covers 16 residues. V was cut by 4 bases and J by 4 bases, with 20 bases left in between.

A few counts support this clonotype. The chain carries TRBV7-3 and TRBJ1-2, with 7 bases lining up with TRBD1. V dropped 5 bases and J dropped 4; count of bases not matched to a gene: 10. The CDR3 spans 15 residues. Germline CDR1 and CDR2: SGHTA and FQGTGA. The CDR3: CASSPTGTAAYGYTF. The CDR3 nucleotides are TGTGCCAGCAGCCCGACCGGGACAGCCGCCTATGGCTACACCTTC.

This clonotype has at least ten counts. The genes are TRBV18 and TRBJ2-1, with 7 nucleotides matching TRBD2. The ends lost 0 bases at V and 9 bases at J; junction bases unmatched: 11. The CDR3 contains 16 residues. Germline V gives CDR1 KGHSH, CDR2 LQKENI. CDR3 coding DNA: TGTGCCAGCTCACCACCAGCAAGCGGGGTCAACGGTGAGCAGTTCTTC. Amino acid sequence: CASSPPASGVNGEQFF.

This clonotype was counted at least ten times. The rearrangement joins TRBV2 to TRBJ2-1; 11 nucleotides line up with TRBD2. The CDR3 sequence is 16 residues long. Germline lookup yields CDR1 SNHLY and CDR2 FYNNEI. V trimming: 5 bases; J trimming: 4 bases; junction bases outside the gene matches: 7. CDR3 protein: CASSRETSGIYNEQFF. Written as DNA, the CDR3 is TGTGCCAGCAGTCGAGAGACTAGCGGGATATACAATGAGCAGTTCTTC.

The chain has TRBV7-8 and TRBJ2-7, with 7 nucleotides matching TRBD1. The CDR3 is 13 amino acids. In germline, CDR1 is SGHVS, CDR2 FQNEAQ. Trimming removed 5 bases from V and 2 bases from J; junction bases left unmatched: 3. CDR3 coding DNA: TGTGCCAGCAGCACAGGGGTGACCTACGAGCAGTACTTC. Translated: CASSTGVTYEQYF.

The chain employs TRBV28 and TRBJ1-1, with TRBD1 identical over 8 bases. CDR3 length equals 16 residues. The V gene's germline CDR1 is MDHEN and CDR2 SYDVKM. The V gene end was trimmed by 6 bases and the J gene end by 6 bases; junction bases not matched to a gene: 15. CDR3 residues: CASRTSGQGNFAEAFF. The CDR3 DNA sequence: TGTGCCAGCAGAACCTCTGGACAGGGCAATTTCGCTGAAGCTTTCTTT. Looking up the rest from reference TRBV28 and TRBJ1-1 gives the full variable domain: DVKVTQSSRYLVKRTGEKVFLECVQDMDHENMFWYRQDPGLGLRLIYFSYDVKMKEKGDIPEGYSVSREKKERFSLILESASTNQTSMYLCASRTSGQGNFAEAFFGQGTRLTVV.

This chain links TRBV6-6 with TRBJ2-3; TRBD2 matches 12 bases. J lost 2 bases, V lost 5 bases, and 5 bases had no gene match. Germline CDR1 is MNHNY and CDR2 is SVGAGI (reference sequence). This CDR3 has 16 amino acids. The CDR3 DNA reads TGTGCCAGCAGTCTACTAGCGGGGGGACTCACAGATACGCAGTATTTT. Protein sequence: CASSLLAGGLTDTQYF.